The clone carrying this T cell receptor beta chain has a count of ten or more. Its specificity is not known. The data were obtained in a study of regulatory T cells in long-lasting Graves disease. Study-level information: Persistence in Graves' disease required over 5 years of antithyroid drugs plus positive TSH receptor antibodies. Study results and limitations: Owing to a sample size that was small, accuracy may have been reduced. Persistent Graves' patients showed reduced TCR diversity versus newly diagnosed patients.

In building TCR beta libraries, iRepertoire HTBI primers were used together with Arm-PCR of CDR3 regions. TCRdb reprocessed the multiplex PCR reads with MiXCR, giving one entry per CDR3 protein. The sample yields fewer than 550,000 distinct CDR3 sequences, roughly 21% seen once. This CDR3 is 12 amino acids long. Germline CDR1 is SQVTM and CDR2 is ANQGSEA. The V and J ends lost 7 bases and 2 bases, in that order; junction bases with no gene match: 4. Specified time point: persistent/refractory GD, antithyroid drugs over 5 years with positive TRAb. The TCR library was prepared using RNA isolated from PBMCs.

The J gene is TRBJ2-5, the V gene TRBV29-1, with TRBD1 matching over 7 bases. Sequencing used peripheral blood mononuclear cells (PBMCs), obtained when the disease was refractory, from a patient treated with antithyroid drugs. The source is a female donor with Graves disease. The CDR3 bases are TGCAGCGCAGGGACAGTTCAAGAGACCCAGTACTTC. It yields the protein CSAGTVQETQYF.